This entry describes one T cell receptor beta chain. The antigen remains undetermined. The source of the sample is a study of shared clonotypes between healthy human individuals. The wider study: CD4 naive and CD4 memory each took three plates per donor, while CD8 naive took two and CD8 memory one. Study-level points and caveats: Incompleteness in sorted-subset sequencing, despite large depth, was shown by rarefaction. The generation probabilities recorded for non-shared clonotypes fell below those of clonotypes shared by all four donors.

This CDR3 region has 16 residues. Per germline, CDR1 MGHRA and CDR2 YSYEKL. V lost 0 bases and J 0 bases, leaving 11 bases between the germline ends. Once extracted for a subset, genomic DNA was divided evenly among several immunoSEQ plates. Measured with immunoSEQ multiplex PCR; TCRdb has only the in-frame clones, and not every one. The sample records 600,000 to 750,000 clones, more than 70% being singletons. The V call is TRBV4-1, the J call TRBJ1-2; D ambiguous. Material: memory CD4+ T cells sorted from blood. Subset indicated: CD45RA-negative fraction. The origin of this receptor is a woman under 40 in good health. The CDR3 DNA is TGCGCCAGCAGCCAAGAAATCGCCCTAGCTAACTATGGCTACACCTTC. It specifies CASSQEIALANYGYTF.